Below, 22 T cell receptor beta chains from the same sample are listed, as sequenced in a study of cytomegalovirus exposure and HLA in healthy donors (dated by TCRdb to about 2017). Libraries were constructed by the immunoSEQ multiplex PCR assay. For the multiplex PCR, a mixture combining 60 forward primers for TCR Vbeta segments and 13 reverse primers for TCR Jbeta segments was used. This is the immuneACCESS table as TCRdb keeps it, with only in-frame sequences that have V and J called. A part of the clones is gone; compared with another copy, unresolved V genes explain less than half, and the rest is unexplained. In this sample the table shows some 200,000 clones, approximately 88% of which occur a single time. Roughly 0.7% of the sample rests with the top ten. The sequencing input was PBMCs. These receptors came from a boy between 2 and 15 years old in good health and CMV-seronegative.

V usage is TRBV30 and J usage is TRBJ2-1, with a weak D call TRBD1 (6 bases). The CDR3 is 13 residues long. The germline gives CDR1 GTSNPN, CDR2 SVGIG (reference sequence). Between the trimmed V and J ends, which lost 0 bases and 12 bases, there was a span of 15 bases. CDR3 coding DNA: TGTGCCTGGAGTGTAGGGGGTGGGGCAGTGCAGTTCTTC. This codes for CAWSVGGGAVQFF.

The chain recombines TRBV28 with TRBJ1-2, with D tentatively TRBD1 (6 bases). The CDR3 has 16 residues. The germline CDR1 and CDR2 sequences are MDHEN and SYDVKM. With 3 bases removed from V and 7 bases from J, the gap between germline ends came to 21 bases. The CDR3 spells CASSFLFPGDYCGYTF. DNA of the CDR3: TGTGCCAGCAGTTTCCTGTTTCCAGGGGATTATTGTGGCTACACCTTC.

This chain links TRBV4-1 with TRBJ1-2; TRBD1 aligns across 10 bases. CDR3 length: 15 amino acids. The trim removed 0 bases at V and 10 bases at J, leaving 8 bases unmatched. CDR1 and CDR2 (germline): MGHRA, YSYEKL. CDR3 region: CASSQDPGQGCDYTF. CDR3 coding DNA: TGCGCCAGCAGCCAAGACCCGGGACAGGGGTGCGACTACACCTTC.

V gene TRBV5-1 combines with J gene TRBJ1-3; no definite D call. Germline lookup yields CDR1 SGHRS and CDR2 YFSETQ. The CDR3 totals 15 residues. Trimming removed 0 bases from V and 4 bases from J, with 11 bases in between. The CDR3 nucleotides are TGCGCCAGCAGCTTGGCCGGAGCTTCAGGAAACACCATATATTTT. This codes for CASSLAGASGNTIYF.

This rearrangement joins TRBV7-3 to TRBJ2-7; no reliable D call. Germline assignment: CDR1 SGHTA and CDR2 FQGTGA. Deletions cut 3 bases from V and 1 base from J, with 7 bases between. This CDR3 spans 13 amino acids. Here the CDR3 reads CASSFSASYEQYF. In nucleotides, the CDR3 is TGTGCCAGCAGCTTTAGTGCTTCCTACGAGCAGTACTTC.

The CDR3 loop is CASSVGGSTRNTEAFF. As DNA, the CDR3 is TGTGCCAGCAGCGTAGGAGGGTCAACCCGGAACACTGAAGCTTTCTTT. J is TRBJ1-1 and V is TRBV9; no clear D gene. Deletions cut 0 bases from V and 1 base from J, with 13 bases between. The CDR3 length is 16 residues. Germline lookup yields CDR1 SGDLS and CDR2 YYNGEE.

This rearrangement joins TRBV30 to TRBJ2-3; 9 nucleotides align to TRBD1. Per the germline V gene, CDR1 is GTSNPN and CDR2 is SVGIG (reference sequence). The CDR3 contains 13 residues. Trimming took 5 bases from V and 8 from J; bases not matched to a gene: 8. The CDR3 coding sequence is TGTGCCTGGTCAACAGGGGGACAGGGTACGCAGTATTTT. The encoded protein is CAWSTGGQGTQYF. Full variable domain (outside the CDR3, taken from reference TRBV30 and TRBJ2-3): SQTIHQWPATLVQPVGSPLSLECTVEGTSNPNLYWYRQAAGRGLQLLFYSVGIGQISSEVPQNLSASRPQDRQFILSSKKLLLSDSGFYLCAWSTGGQGTQYFGPGTRLTVL.

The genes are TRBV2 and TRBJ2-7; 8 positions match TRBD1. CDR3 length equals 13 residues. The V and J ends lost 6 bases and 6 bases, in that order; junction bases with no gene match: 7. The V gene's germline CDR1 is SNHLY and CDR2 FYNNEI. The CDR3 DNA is TGTGCCAGCAGGGACAGGGAGGTGGGCGAGCAGTACTTC. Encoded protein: CASRDREVGEQYF.

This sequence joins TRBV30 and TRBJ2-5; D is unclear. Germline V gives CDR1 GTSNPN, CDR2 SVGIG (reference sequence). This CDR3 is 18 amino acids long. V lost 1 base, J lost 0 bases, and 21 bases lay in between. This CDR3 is CAWSERRLVGSYQETQYF. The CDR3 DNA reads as TGTGCCTGGAGTGAGCGTCGGTTAGTCGGGTCTTACCAAGAGACCCAGTACTTC.

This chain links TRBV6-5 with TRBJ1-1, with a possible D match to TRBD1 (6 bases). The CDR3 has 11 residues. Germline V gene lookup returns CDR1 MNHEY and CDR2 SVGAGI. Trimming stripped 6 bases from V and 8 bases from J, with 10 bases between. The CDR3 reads CASRVGTEAFF. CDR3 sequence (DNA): TGTGCCAGCAGGGTTGGGACAGAAGCTTTCTTT.

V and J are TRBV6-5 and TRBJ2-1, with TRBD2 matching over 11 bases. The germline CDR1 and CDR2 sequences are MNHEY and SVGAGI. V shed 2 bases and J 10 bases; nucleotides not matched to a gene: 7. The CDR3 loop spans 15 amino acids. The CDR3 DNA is TGTGCCAGCAGTTACACTAGCGGGGGTGACTGGGAGCAGTTCTTC. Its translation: CASSYTSGGDWEQFF.

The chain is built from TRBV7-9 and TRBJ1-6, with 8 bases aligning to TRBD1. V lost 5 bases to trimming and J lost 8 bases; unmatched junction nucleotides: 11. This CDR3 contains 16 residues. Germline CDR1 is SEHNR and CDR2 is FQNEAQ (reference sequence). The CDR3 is CASSQQQGERHSPLHF. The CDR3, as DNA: TGTGCCAGCAGCCAACAACAGGGGGAACGGCATTCACCCCTCCACTTT.

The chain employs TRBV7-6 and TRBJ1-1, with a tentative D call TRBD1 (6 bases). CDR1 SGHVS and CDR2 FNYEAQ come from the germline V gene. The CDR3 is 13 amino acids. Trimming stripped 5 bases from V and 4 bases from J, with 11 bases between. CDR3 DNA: TGTGCCAGCAGCCAGAGAGGGGGCACTGAAGCTTTCTTT. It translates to CASSQRGGTEAFF. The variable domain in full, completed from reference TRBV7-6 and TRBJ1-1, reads GAGVSQSPRYKVTKRGQDVALRCDPISGHVSLYWYRQALGQGPEFLTYFNYEAQQDKSGLPNDRFSAERPEGSISTLTIQRTEQRDSAMYRCASSQRGGTEAFFGQGTRLTVV.

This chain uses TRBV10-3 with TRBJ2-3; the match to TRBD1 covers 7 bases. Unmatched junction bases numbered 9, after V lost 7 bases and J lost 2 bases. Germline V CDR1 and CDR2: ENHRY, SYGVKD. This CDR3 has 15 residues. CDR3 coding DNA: TGTGCCATCACCTCGACAGGGTCGGTCACAGATACGCAGTATTTT. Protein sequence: CAITSTGSVTDTQYF.

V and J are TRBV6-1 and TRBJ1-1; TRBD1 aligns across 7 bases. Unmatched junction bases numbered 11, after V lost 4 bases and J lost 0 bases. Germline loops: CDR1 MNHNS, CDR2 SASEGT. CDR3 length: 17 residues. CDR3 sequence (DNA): TGTGCCAGCAGTGCCTCGAGACAGGGTCCTATGAACACTGAAGCTTTCTTT. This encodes CASSASRQGPMNTEAFF.

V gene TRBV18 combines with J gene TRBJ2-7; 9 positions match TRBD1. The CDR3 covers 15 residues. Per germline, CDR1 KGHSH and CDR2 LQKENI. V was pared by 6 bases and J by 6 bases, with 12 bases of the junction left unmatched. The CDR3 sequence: CASSPEGQGLAEQYF. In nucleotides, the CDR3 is TGTGCCAGCTCGCCCGAGGGACAGGGATTGGCCGAGCAGTACTTC.

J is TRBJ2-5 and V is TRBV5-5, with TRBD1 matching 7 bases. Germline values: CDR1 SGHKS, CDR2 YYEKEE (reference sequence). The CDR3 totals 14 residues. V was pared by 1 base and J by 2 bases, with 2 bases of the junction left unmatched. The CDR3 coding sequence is TGTGCCAGCAGCTTGAGGACAGGTCAAGAGACCCAGTACTTC. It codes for CASSLRTGQETQYF.

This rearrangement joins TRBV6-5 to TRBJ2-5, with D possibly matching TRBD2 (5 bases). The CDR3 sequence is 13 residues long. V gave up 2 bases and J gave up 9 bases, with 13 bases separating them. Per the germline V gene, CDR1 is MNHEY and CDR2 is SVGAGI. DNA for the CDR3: TGTGCCAGCAGTTACGATTTGGGAGTGTCCCAGTACTTC. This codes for CASSYDLGVSQYF.

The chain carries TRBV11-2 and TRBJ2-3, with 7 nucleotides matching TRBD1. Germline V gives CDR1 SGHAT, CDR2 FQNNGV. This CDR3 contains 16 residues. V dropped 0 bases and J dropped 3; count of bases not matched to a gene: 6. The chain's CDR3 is CASSLELGGGTDTQYF. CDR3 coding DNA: TGTGCCAGCAGCTTAGAACTAGGGGGCGGGACAGATACGCAGTATTTT.

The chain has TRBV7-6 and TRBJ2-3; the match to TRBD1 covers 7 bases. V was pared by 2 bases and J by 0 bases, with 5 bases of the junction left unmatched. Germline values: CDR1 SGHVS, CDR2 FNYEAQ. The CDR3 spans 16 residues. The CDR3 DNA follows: TGTGCCAGCAGCTTATTAACAGGGGTTAGCACAGATACGCAGTATTTT. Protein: CASSLLTGVSTDTQYF.

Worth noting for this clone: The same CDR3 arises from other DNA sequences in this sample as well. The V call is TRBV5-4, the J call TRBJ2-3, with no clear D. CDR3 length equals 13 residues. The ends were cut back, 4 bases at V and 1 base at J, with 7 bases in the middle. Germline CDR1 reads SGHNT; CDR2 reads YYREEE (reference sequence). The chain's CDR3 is CASSPQGTDTQYF. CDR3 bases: TGTGCCAGCAGCCCCCAGGGCACAGATACGCAGTATTTT. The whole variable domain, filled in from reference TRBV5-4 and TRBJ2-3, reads ETGVTQSPTHLIKTRGQQVTLRCSSQSGHNTVSWYQQALGQGPQFIFQYYREEENGRGNFPPRFSGLQFPNYSSELNVNALELDDSALYLCASSPQGTDTQYFGPGTRLTVL.

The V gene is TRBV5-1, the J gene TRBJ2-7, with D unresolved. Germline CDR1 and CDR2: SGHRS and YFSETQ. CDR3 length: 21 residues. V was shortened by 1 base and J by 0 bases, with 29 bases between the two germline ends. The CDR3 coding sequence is TGCGCCAGCAGCTTGACGCGCCTCTCGGCAGATAGAATAAGAGGCTCCTACGAGCAGTACTTC. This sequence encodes CASSLTRLSADRIRGSYEQYF.